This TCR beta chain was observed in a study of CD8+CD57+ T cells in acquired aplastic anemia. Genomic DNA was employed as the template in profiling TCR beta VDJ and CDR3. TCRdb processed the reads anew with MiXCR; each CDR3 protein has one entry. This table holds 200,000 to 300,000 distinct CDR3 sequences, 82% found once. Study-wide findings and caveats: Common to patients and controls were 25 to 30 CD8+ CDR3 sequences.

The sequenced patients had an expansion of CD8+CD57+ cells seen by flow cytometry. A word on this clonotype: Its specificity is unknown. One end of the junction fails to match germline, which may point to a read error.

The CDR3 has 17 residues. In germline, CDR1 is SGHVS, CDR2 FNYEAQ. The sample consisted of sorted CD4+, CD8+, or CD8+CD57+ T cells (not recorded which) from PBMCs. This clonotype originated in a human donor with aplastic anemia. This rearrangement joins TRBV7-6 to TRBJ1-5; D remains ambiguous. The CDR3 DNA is TGTGCCAGCGGCTTAGCGCCGGTGATGAATGGCAATCAGCCCCAGCATTTT. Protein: CASGLAPVMNGNQPQHF.